The 22 T cell receptor beta chains reported below all come from one sample, sequenced in a study of graft-versus-host responses after intestinal transplantation. The assay was immunoSEQ multiplex PCR, and TCRdb's table has in-frame clones only and misses some. The table records some 39,000 clones, more than 90% of them present only once. Their antigen targets remain unknown. This specimen consisted of unstimulated CD8+ T cells sorted from spleen or lymph node cells, obtained before transplant. Receptor source: a human donor who was the organ donor for an intestinal transplant.

This chain joins TRBV15 and TRBJ2-7, with 9 bases fitting TRBD1. Germline V gene lookup returns CDR1 LNHNV and CDR2 YYDKDF (reference sequence). The CDR3 is 14 residues long. The V and J ends lost 7 bases and 5 bases, in that order; junction bases with no gene match: 9. In nucleotides, the CDR3 is TGTGCCACCACTCCGGGACAGGGTTTCGACGAGCAGTACTTC. It specifies CATTPGQGFDEQYF.

This clone came up once. The genes are TRBV7-2 and TRBJ2-1; 11 bases align to TRBD2. The germline CDR1 and CDR2 sequences are SGHTA and FQGNSA. V trimming: 4 bases; J trimming: 4 bases; junction bases outside the gene matches: 3. The CDR3 sequence is 15 residues long. CDR3: CASSSLAGGYNEQFF. CDR3 bases: TGTGCCAGCAGCTCCCTAGCGGGGGGTTACAATGAGCAGTTCTTC.

This chain links TRBV6-6 with TRBJ1-4, with 7 bases matching TRBD1. The CDR3 has 15 residues. CDR1 is MNHNY and CDR2 is SVGAGI in the germline V gene (reference sequence). Trimming took 6 bases from V and 5 from J; bases not matched to a gene: 9. For the CDR3, the DNA is TGTGCCAGCAGCAACAGGGGATTGGTAAATGAAAAACTGTTTTTT. Residues: CASSNRGLVNEKLFF.

This sequence joins TRBV5-1 and TRBJ1-2; no definite D call. V gave up 3 bases and J gave up 6 bases, with 15 bases separating them. Germline CDR1 SGHRS, CDR2 YFSETQ. This CDR3 comprises 14 residues. The CDR3 DNA sequence: TGCGCCAGCAGCTCGGATTTATCGCGGGATGGCTACACCTTC. Translated: CASSSDLSRDGYTF.

The chain combines TRBV4-3 with TRBJ1-6; 8 bases match TRBD1. Germline CDR1 LGHNA, CDR2 YSLEER. This CDR3 comprises 20 residues. The trim removed 0 bases at V and 10 bases at J, leaving 20 bases unmatched. This CDR3 is CASSQDYFNSEGQGYSPLHF. Written as DNA, the CDR3 is TGCGCCAGCAGCCAAGATTACTTTAATAGTGAAGGACAGGGTTACTCACCCCTCCACTTT.

This chain links TRBV27 with TRBJ1-2; D remains ambiguous. The CDR3 loop spans 11 amino acids. The germline V gene encodes CDR1 MNHEY and CDR2 SMNVEV (reference sequence). V lost 4 bases, J lost 5 bases, and 5 bases lay in between. CDR3 protein: CASSSGYGYTF. The CDR3 coding sequence is TGTGCCAGCAGTTCTGGATATGGCTACACCTTC.

The CDR3 nucleotides are TGCGCCAGCAGCCCTTCCTTAGGGGGTGATGGCTACACCTTC. Its translation is CASSPSLGGDGYTF. The chain joins TRBV4-3 to TRBJ1-2; D is perhaps TRBD1 (6 bases). This CDR3 spans 14 amino acids. Germline V gene sequence: CDR1 LGHNA, CDR2 YSLEER. Between the trimmed V and J ends, which lost 4 bases and 6 bases, there was a span of 15 bases.

The rearrangement uses TRBV5-1 and TRBJ2-7; 7 bases are shared with TRBD2. With 1 base clipped from V and 3 bases from J, the junction kept 4 bases outside the gene matches. The CDR3 totals 14 residues. Per germline, CDR1 SGHRS and CDR2 YFSETQ. The CDR3 bases are TGCGCCAGCAGCTTGAGCGGCGGGGGCTACGAGCAGTACTTC. Its protein product is CASSLSGGGYEQYF.

This sequence joins TRBV5-5 and TRBJ2-5; no reliable D call. Trimming stripped 0 bases from V and 5 bases from J, with 8 bases between. The germline CDR1 and CDR2 sequences are SGHKS and YYEKEE (reference sequence). The CDR3 has 13 residues. Here the CDR3 reads CASSLGFGETQYF. The CDR3 DNA sequence: TGTGCCAGCAGCTTGGGGTTTGGGGAGACCCAGTACTTC. The full variable domain, in which reference TRBV5-5 and TRBJ2-5 provide the parts outside the CDR3, is DAGVTQSPTHLIKTRGQQVTLRCSPISGHKSVSWYQQVLGQGPQFIFQYYEKEERGRGNFPDRFSARQFPNYSSELNVNALLLGDSALYLCASSLGFGETQYFGPGTRLLVL.

The rearrangement links TRBV5-1 to TRBJ2-1, with D perhaps TRBD1 or TRBD2 (5 bases each). CDR3 length equals 15 residues. The V gene lost 4 bases and the J gene lost 4 bases, with 15 bases spanning the gap. Germline V gene data show CDR1 as SGHRS and CDR2 as YFSETQ. CDR3 DNA sequence: TGCGCCAGCAGCCTACCTCCCGGGGCTTACAATGAGCAGTTCTTC. Protein: CASSLPPGAYNEQFF.

The chain joins TRBV2 to TRBJ2-3, with D possibly TRBD1 on 6 matching bases. Germline V gene lookup returns CDR1 SNHLY and CDR2 FYNNEI. The CDR3 is made up of 15 amino acids. V was cut by 5 bases and J by 0 bases, with 12 bases left in between. The CDR3, as DNA: TGTGCCAGCAGTAAAGGACAGTTAAGCACAGATACGCAGTATTTT. This sequence encodes CASSKGQLSTDTQYF.

CDR3 coding DNA: TGCGCCAGCAGTGATGCTGGCGGTACTAGCACAGATACGCAGTATTTT. Translating it yields CASSDAGGTSTDTQYF. The chain is built from TRBV10-1 and TRBJ2-3; D remains ambiguous. The CDR3 loop spans 16 amino acids. Trimming removed 3 bases at V and 0 bases at J, with 13 bases between. Germline CDR1 is WNHNN and CDR2 is SYGVQD (reference sequence).

The chain uses TRBV9 and TRBJ2-1, with 8 bases aligning to TRBD2. Germline loops: CDR1 SGDLS, CDR2 YYNGEE. This CDR3 is 19 amino acids long. V lost 5 bases, J lost 4 bases, and 20 bases stayed unmatched. The CDR3 bases are TGTGCCAGCAGTCCCGGCCGGGGGGGGACTCAGTCCGATTACAATGAGCAGTTCTTC. Protein sequence: CASSPGRGGTQSDYNEQFF.

The chain has TRBV9 and TRBJ2-3; 7 nucleotides line up with TRBD1. The germline V gene encodes CDR1 SGDLS and CDR2 YYNGEE. Germline trimming cut 4 bases from V and 4 bases from J; bases unmatched to any gene: 15. CDR3 length equals 17 residues. CDR3 nucleotides: TGTGCCAGCAGCCCGAGACAGGGACGTCTTTGGGCAGATACGCAGTATTTT. Amino acid sequence: CASSPRQGRLWADTQYF.

The sample holds one count of this clone. The J gene is TRBJ1-5, the V gene TRBV6-6; D uncertain. The germline CDR1 and CDR2 sequences are MNHNY and SVGAGI (reference sequence). This CDR3 has 13 amino acids. Deletions cut 0 bases from V and 7 bases from J, with 7 bases between. CDR3 loop: CASSYSRVQPQHF. CDR3 in DNA: TGTGCCAGCAGTTACTCTCGGGTACAGCCCCAGCATTTT.

The rearrangement uses TRBV11-3 and TRBJ2-7, with D unresolved. CDR3 size: 13 residues. Germline CDR1 and CDR2: SGHNT and YENEEA. V was clipped by 3 bases and J by 2 bases, with 8 bases between them. The CDR3 here is CASSFGNTYEQYF. CDR3 sequence (DNA): TGTGCCAGCAGCTTCGGCAACACCTACGAGCAGTACTTC.

This clone turned up a few times. The J gene is TRBJ1-2, the V gene TRBV5-4, with D unclear. V lost 5 bases and J lost 4, with 9 bases in between. The CDR3 length is 12 residues. Germline-derived CDR1 and CDR2 are SGHNT and YYREEE (reference sequence). The CDR3 sequence: CASREGAYGYTF. For the CDR3, the DNA is TGTGCCAGCAGGGAGGGAGCCTATGGCTACACCTTC.

The chain uses TRBV5-4 and TRBJ2-1; 7 nucleotides line up with TRBD2. Germline V lookup: CDR1 SGHNT, CDR2 YYREEE (reference sequence). V was clipped by 0 bases and J by 5 bases; unmatched bases: 5. The length of the CDR3 is 15 residues. CDR3 in amino acids: CASSLEYGGNNEQFF. The CDR3 DNA follows: TGTGCCAGCAGCTTGGAGTACGGGGGGAACAATGAGCAGTTCTTC.

This chain joins TRBV19 and TRBJ2-5; D may be TRBD2 (5 bases). The CDR3 loop spans 13 amino acids. The germline V and J ends were trimmed by 6 bases and 2 bases, with 10 bases remaining between them. The germline V gene encodes CDR1 LNHDA and CDR2 SQIVND (reference sequence). In DNA form, the CDR3 reads TGTGCCAGTAGACCCGGACTTCAAGAGACCCAGTACTTC. Protein sequence: CASRPGLQETQYF.

This rearrangement joins TRBV21-1 to TRBJ2-7; TRBD1 is the table's D call, not checked against the DNA. TRBV21-1 is noted as a pseudogene. The CDR3 sequence is 18 residues long. CDR3 amino acids: CASSKAETGGFQGYEQYF. CDR3 in DNA: TGTGCCAGCAGCAAAGCTGAGACAGGGGGCTTTCAGGGTTACGAGCAGTACTTC.

Here the CDR3 reads CASSPNWGANYNEQFF. DNA of the CDR3: TGTGCCAGCAGCCCCAATTGGGGGGCCAACTACAATGAGCAGTTCTTC. J is TRBJ2-1 and V is TRBV7-2, with D perhaps being TRBD1 or TRBD2 (6 bases each). V was cut by 5 bases and J by 3 bases, with 17 bases left in between. Germline V gives CDR1 SGHTA, CDR2 FQGNSA. This CDR3 spans 16 amino acids. Together with reference TRBV7-2 and TRBJ2-1, the CDR3 gives the full variable domain: GAGVSQSPSNKVTEKGKDVELRCDPISGHTALYWYRQSLGQGLEFLIYFQGNSAPDKSGLPSDRFSAERTGGSVSTLTIQRTQQEDSAVYLCASSPNWGANYNEQFFGPGTRLTVL.

The chain is built from TRBV27 and TRBJ1-4; D is unresolved. The length of the CDR3 is 15 residues. V lost 3 bases and J 8 bases, leaving 16 bases between the germline ends. Germline V gene sequence: CDR1 MNHEY, CDR2 SMNVEV (reference sequence). The CDR3 reads CASSFPPGLGEKLFF. DNA of the CDR3: TGTGCCAGCAGTTTCCCCCCCGGGTTGGGGGAAAAACTGTTTTTT.